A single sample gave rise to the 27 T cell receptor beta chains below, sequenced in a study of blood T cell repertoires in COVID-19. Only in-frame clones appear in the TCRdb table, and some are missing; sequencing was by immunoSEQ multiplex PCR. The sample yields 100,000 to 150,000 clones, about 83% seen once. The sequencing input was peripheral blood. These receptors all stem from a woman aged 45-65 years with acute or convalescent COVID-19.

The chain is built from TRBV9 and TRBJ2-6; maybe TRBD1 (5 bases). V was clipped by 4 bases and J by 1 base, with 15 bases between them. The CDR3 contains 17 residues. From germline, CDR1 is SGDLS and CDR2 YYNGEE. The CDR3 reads CASSPFTGYSGANVLTF. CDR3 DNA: TGTGCCAGCAGCCCCTTTACAGGCTATTCTGGGGCCAACGTCCTGACTTTC.

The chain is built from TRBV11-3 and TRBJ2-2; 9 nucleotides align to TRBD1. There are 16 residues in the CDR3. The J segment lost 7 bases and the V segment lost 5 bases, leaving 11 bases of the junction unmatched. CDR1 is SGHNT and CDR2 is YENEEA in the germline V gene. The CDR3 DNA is TGTGCCAGCAGCCTCTTCGGACAGGGGAACGGCGGGGAGCTGTTTTTT. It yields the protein CASSLFGQGNGGELFF.

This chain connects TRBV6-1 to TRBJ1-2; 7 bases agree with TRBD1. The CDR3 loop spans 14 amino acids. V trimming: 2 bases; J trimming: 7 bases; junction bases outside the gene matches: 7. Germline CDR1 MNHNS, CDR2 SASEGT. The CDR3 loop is CASSESRQGFGYTF. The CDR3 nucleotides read TGTGCCAGCAGTGAATCGAGACAGGGTTTTGGCTACACCTTC.

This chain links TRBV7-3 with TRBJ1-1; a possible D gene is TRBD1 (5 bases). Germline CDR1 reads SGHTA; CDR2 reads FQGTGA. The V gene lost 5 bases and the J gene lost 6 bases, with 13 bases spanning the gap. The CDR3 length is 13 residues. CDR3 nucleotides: TGTGCCAGCAGCCTCTCCCGGGGGGCTGAAGCTTTCTTT. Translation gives CASSLSRGAEAFF. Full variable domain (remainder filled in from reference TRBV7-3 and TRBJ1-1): GAGVSQTPSNKVTEKGKYVELRCDPISGHTALYWYRQSLGQGPEFLIYFQGTGAADDSGLPNDRFFAVRPEGSVSTLKIQRTERGDSAVYLCASSLSRGAEAFFGQGTRLTVV.

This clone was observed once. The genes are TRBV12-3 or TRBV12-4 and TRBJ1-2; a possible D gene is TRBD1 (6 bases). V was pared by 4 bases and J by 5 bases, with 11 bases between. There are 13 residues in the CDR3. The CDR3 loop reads CASSSTGLYGYTF. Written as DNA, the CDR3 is TGTGCCAGCAGTTCAACAGGGTTGTATGGCTACACCTTC.

CDR3 nucleotide sequence: TGCAGCGTTGACCCGAGGAACACTGAAGCTTTCTTT. It codes for CSVDPRNTEAFF. The V and J genes are TRBV29-1 and TRBJ1-1, with D unclear. CDR1 is SQVTM and CDR2 is ANQGSEA in the germline V gene. V was cut by 3 bases and J by 1 base, with 6 bases left in between. CDR3 length: 12 amino acids.

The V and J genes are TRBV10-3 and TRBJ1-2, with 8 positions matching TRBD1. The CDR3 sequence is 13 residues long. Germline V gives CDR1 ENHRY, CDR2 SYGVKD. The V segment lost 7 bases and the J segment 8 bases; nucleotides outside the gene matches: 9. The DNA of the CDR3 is TGTGCCATCAACCGGGACAGGCTTGGCGGCTACACCTTC. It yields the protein CAINRDRLGGYTF.

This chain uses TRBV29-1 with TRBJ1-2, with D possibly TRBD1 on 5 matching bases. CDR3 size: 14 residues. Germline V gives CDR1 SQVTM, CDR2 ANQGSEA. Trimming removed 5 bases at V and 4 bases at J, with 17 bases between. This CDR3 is CSVSGQRGAYGYTF. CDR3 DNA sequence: TGCAGCGTTTCAGGACAAAGGGGCGCCTATGGCTACACCTTC.

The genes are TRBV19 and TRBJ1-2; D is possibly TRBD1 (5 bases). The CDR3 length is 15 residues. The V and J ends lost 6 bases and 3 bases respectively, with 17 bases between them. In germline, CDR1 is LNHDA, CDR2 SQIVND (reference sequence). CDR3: CASSPRGREDYGYTF. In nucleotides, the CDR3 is TGTGCCAGTAGCCCTAGAGGCAGGGAGGACTATGGCTACACCTTC.

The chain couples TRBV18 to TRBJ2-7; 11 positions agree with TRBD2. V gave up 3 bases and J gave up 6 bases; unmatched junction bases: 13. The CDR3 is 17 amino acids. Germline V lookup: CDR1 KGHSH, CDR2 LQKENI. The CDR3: CASSPASGGFSPSEQYF. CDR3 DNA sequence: TGTGCCAGCTCACCCGCTAGCGGGGGGTTTAGTCCTTCCGAGCAGTACTTC.

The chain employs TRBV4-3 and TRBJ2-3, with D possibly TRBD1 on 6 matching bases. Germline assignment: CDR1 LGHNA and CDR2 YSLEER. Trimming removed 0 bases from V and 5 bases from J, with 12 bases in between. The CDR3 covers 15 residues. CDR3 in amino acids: CASSQDLRGRDTQYF. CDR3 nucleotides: TGCGCCAGCAGCCAAGATCTTAGGGGGAGAGATACGCAGTATTTT.

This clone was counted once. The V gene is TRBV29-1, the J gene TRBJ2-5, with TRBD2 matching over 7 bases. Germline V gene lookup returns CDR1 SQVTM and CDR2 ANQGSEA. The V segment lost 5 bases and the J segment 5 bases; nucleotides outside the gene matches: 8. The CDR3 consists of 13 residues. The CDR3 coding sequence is TGCAGCGTTTTGACGGGGCGGGGGGAGACCCAGTACTTC. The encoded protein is CSVLTGRGETQYF.

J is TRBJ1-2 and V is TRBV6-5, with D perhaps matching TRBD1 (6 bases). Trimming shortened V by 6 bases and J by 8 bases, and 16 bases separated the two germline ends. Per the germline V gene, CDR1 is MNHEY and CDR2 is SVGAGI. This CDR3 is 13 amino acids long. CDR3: CASRGTLGGGYTF. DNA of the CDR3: TGTGCCAGCAGAGGGACACTCGGCGGGGGCTACACCTTC.

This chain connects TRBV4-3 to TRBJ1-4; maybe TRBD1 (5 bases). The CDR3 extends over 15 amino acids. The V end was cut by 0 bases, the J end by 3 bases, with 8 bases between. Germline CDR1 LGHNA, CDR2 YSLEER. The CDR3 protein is CASSQEGVANEKLFF. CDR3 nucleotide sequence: TGCGCCAGCAGCCAAGAAGGGGTTGCTAATGAAAAACTGTTTTTT.

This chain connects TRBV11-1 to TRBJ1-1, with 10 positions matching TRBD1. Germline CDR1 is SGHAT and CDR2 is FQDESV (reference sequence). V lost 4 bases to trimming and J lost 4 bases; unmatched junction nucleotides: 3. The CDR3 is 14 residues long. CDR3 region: CASSSRTGGTEAFF. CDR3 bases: TGTGCCAGCAGCTCGAGGACAGGGGGCACTGAAGCTTTCTTT.

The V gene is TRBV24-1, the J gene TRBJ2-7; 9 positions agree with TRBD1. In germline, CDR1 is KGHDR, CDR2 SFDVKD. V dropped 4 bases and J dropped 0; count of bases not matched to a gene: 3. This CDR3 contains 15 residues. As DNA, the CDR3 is TGTGCCACCAGTGACGGGACAGGGCCCTCCTACGAGCAGTACTTC. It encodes CATSDGTGPSYEQYF.

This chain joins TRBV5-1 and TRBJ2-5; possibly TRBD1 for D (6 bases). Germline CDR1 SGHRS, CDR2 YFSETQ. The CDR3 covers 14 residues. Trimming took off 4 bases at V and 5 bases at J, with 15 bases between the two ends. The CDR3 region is CASSIDRTGETQYF. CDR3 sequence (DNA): TGCGCCAGCAGCATCGACAGGACCGGGGAGACCCAGTACTTC.

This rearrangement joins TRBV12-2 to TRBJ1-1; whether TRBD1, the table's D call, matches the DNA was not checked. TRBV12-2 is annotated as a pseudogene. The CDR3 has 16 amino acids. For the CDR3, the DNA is TGTGCAAGTCGCTCAAAATGGGACAGGGAGGGTCCTGAAGCTTTCTTT. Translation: CASRSKWDREGPEAFF.

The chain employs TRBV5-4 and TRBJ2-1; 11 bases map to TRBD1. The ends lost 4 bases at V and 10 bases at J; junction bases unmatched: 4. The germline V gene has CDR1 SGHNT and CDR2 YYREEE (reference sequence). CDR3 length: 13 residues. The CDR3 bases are TGTGCCAGCAGCCTGGGACAGGGGGAAGAGCAGTTCTTC. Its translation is CASSLGQGEEQFF.

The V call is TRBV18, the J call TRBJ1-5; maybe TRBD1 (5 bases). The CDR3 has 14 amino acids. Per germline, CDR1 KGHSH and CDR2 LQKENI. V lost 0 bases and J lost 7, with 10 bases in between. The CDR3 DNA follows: TGTGCCAGCTCACCACCCAGGGTCTACCAGCCCCAGCATTTT. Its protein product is CASSPPRVYQPQHF.

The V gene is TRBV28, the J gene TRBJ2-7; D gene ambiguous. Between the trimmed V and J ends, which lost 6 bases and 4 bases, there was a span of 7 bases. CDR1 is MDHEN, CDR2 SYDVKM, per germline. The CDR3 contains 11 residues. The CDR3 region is CASRRRYEQYF. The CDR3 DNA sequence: TGTGCCAGCAGGAGAAGATACGAGCAGTACTTC. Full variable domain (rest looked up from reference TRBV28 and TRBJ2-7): DVKVTQSSRYLVKRTGEKVFLECVQDMDHENMFWYRQDPGLGLRLIYFSYDVKMKEKGDIPEGYSVSREKKERFSLILESASTNQTSMYLCASRRRYEQYFGPGTRLTVT.

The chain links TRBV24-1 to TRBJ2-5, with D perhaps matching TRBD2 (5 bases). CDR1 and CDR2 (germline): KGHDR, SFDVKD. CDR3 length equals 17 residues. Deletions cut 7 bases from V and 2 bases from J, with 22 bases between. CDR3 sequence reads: CATSPTPRREGQETQYF. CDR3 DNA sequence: TGTGCCACCAGCCCTACTCCCCGACGGGAAGGGCAAGAGACCCAGTACTTC.

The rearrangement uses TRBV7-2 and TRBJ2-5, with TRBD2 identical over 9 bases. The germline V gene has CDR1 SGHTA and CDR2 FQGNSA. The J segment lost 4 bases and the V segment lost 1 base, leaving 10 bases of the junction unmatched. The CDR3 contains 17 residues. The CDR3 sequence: CASSLVGPRGGVETQYF. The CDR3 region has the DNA TGTGCCAGCAGCTTAGTCGGTCCGCGGGGGGGCGTAGAGACCCAGTACTTC.

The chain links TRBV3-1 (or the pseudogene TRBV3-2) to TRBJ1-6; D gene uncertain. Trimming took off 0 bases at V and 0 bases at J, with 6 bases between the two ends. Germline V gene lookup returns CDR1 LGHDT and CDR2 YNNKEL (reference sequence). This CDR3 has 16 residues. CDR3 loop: CASSQDWSSYNSPLHF. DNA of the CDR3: TGTGCCAGCAGCCAAGATTGGAGCTCCTATAATTCACCCCTCCACTTT.

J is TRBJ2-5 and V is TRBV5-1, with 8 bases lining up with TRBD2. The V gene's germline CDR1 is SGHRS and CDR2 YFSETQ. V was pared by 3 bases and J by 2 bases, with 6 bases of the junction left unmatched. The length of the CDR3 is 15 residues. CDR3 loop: CASSWVSGVQETQYF. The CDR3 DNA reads TGCGCCAGCAGCTGGGTTAGCGGGGTACAAGAGACCCAGTACTTC.

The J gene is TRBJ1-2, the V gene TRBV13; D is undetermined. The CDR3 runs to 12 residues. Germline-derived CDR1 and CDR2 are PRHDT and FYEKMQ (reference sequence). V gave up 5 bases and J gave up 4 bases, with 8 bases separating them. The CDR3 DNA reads TGTGCCAGCAGCAACAGCTTCTATGGCTACACCTTC. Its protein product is CASSNSFYGYTF.

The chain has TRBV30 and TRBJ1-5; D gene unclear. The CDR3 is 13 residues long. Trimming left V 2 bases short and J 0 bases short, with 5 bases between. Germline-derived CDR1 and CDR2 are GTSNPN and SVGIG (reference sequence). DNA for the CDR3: TGTGCCTGGAGTCGGGGTAGCAATCAGCCCCAGCATTTT. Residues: CAWSRGSNQPQHF.